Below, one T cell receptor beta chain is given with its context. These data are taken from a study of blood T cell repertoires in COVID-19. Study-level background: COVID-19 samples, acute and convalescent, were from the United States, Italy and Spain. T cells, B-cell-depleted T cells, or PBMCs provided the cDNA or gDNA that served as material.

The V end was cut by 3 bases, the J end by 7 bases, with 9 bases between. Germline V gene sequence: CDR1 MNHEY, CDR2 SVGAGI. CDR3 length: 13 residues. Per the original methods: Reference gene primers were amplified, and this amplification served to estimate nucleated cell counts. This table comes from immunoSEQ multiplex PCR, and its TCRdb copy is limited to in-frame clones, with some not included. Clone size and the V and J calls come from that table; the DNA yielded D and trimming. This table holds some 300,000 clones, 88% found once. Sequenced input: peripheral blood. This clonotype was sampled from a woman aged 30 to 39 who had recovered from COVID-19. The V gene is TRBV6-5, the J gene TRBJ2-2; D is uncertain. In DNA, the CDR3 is TGTGCCAGCAGTTATTTGAGGTTCGGGGAGCTGTTTTTT. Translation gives CASSYLRFGELFF.